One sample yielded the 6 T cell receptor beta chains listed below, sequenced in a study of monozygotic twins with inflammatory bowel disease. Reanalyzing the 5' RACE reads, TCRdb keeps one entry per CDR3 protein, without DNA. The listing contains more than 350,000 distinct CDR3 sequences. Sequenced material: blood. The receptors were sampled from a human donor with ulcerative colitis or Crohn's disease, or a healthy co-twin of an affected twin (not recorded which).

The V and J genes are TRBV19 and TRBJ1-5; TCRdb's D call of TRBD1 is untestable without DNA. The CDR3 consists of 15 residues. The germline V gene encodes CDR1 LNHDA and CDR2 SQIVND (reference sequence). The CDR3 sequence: CASSRQAEINQPQHF.

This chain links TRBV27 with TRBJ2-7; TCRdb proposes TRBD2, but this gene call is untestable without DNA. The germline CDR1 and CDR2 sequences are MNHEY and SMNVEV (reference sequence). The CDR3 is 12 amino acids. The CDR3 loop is CASSFPSGEQYF.

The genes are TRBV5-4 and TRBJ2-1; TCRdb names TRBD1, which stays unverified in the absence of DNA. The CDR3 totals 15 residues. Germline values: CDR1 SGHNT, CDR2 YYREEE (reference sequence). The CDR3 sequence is CASSSPAGTGNEQFF.

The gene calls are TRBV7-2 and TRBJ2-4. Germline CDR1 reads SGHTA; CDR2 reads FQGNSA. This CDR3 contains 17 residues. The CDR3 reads CASSSLIGDGAKNIQYF. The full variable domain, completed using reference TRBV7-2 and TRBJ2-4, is GAGVSQSPSNKVTEKGKDVELRCDPISGHTALYWYRQSLGQGLEFLIYFQGNSAPDKSGLPSDRFSAERTGGSVSTLTIQRTQQEDSAVYLCASSSLIGDGAKNIQYFGAGTRLSVL.

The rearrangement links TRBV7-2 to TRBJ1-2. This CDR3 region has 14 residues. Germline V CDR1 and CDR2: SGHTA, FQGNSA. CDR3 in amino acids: CASSLSPSTYGYTF.

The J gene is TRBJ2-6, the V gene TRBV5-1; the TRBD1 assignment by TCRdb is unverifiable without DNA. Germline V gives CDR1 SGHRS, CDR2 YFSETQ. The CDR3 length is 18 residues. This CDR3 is CASSGWDRGRAGANVLTF.